A single sample gave rise to the 17 T cell receptor beta chains below, sequenced in a study of Ad26.COV2.S vaccination and SARS-CoV-2 variants (dated by TCRdb to the early 2020s). The library was generated by the immunoSEQ multiplex PCR assay. TCRdb provides this immuneACCESS table in a form limited to in-frame rearrangements. Some clones are lacking; in checked studies, under half of them reflect an unresolved V gene, and why the rest are absent is not known. This sample has 450,000 to 550,000 clones in its table, and roughly nine tenths of those were observed once. The leading ten clones occupy 1.7% of the sample. In the paper's terms, the treatment or condition label means: around 19 received Ad26.COV2.S at low or high dose, single or two shots; 5 received placebo; per-sample allocation not given. Repertoires of vaccine and placebo recipients were sequenced from samples collected on day 63 after the first injection.

The sample in question was peripheral blood, obtained in a trial of Ad26.COV2.S vaccine versus placebo. Receptors originate from a person between 18 and 65 years old who received the Ad26.COV2.S COVID-19 vaccine or a placebo.

J is TRBJ2-7 and V is TRBV28, with D possibly being TRBD1 or TRBD2 (5 bases each). This CDR3 has 11 residues. V was shortened by 8 bases and J by 3 bases, with 8 bases between the two germline ends. CDR1 and CDR2 from the germline V gene are MDHEN and SYDVKM. CDR3 residues: CASGGGYEQYF. For the CDR3, the DNA is TGTGCCAGCGGTGGGGGCTACGAGCAGTACTTC.

The genes are TRBV7-9 and TRBJ2-3; D is unclear. The germline gives CDR1 SEHNR, CDR2 FQNEAQ (reference sequence). V was cut by 3 bases and J by 1 base, with 5 bases left in between. This CDR3 is 13 amino acids long. The CDR3 loop reads CASSFQGTDTQYF. CDR3 coding DNA: TGTGCCAGCAGCTTCCAGGGCACAGATACGCAGTATTTT. The full variable domain, its missing parts supplied by reference TRBV7-9 and TRBJ2-3, is DTGVSQNPRHKITKRGQNVTFRCDPISEHNRLYWYRQTLGQGPEFLTYFQNEAQLEKSRLLSDRFSAERPKGSFSTLEIQRTEQGDSAMYLCASSFQGTDTQYFGPGTRLTVL.

This rearrangement joins TRBV6-2 or TRBV6-3 to TRBJ2-7; D is possibly TRBD2 (5 bases). Germline lookup yields CDR1 MNHEY and CDR2 SVGEGT. This CDR3 is built from 15 residues. V lost 6 bases and J lost 6, with 21 bases in between. The CDR3 here is CASSPRGPKFPEQYF. The CDR3, as DNA: TGTGCCAGCAGCCCCAGAGGGCCTAAATTCCCCGAGCAGTACTTC.

J is TRBJ2-2 and V is TRBV6-1; D is unresolved. The CDR3 spans 15 residues. V lost 1 base and J lost 5, with 11 bases in between. CDR1 is MNHNS and CDR2 is SASEGT in the germline V gene. Here the CDR3 reads CASSEGHSVTGELFF. The CDR3 DNA reads as TGTGCCAGCAGTGAAGGTCATTCGGTAACCGGGGAGCTGTTTTTT.

J is TRBJ1-2 and V is TRBV3-1 (or the pseudogene TRBV3-2); D call uncertain. This CDR3 has 13 amino acids. V was trimmed by 1 base and J by 6 bases, leaving 9 bases between them. Germline CDR1 LGHDT, CDR2 YNNKEL (reference sequence). This chain's CDR3 is CASSQVGRDGYTF. In DNA, the CDR3 is TGTGCCAGCAGCCAAGTTGGCAGAGATGGCTACACCTTC.

This clone was detected only once. This chain links TRBV4-3 with TRBJ1-6, with 10 positions matching TRBD1. This CDR3 spans 20 amino acids. V shed 0 bases, J shed 0 bases, and the junction held 8 bases outside the gene matches. The V gene's germline CDR1 is LGHNA and CDR2 YSLEER. The CDR3 here is CASSQERQTGGSSYNSPLHF. CDR3 nucleotide sequence: TGCGCCAGCAGCCAAGAGCGTCAGACAGGGGGCAGCTCCTATAATTCACCCCTCCACTTT.

This clone appeared a few times. V and J are TRBV6-2 or TRBV6-3 and TRBJ1-5; 9 bases fit TRBD1. The CDR3 runs to 16 residues. V shed 5 bases, J shed 6 bases, and the junction held 11 bases outside the gene matches. In germline, CDR1 is MNHEY, CDR2 SVGEGT. The CDR3 nucleotides are TGTGCCAGCAGTACACTTGGGACAGGGCCGCGTCAGCCCCAGCATTTT. Translation: CASSTLGTGPRQPQHF.

V usage is TRBV28 and J usage is TRBJ1-2, with a weak D call TRBD1 (5 bases). Trimming pared 8 bases from V and 1 base from J, leaving 14 bases between. CDR3 size: 14 residues. The germline V gene encodes CDR1 MDHEN and CDR2 SYDVKM. DNA of the CDR3: TGTGCCAGCGGGGGGTTTCTTAATAACTATGGCTACACCTTC. This gives the protein CASGGFLNNYGYTF.

This clone was seen only a few times. The chain links TRBV6-4 to TRBJ2-1; TRBD2 agrees at 8 bases. Unmatched junction bases numbered 11, after V lost 3 bases and J lost 7 bases. Germline-derived CDR1 and CDR2 are MRHNA and SNTAGT. The CDR3 has 16 residues. This CDR3 is CASSEEAGEGSNEQFF. The CDR3 DNA reads TGTGCCAGCAGTGAGGAAGCGGGAGAGGGTAGTAATGAGCAGTTCTTC.

The chain links TRBV19 to TRBJ1-1; D call uncertain. CDR3 length: 13 residues. The germline V gene encodes CDR1 LNHDA and CDR2 SQIVND (reference sequence). V shed 2 bases and J shed 2 bases, with 6 bases lying between them. CDR3 in amino acids: CASSISPNTEAFF. The CDR3 DNA sequence: TGTGCCAGTAGTATAAGTCCTAACACTGAAGCTTTCTTT.

The chain uses TRBV27 and TRBJ2-3, with TRBD2 matching 14 bases. CDR1 is MNHEY and CDR2 is SMNVEV in the germline V gene (reference sequence). Trimming at V came to 3 bases and at J to 1 base, leaving 6 bases not matched to a gene. This CDR3 region has 18 residues. The CDR3: CASSLGLAGEAGTDTQYF. The CDR3, as DNA: TGTGCCAGCAGTTTGGGACTAGCGGGAGAGGCGGGCACAGATACGCAGTATTTT.

This clone was recorded a few times. The genes are TRBV7-9 and TRBJ2-7; D is undetermined. Germline V gene data show CDR1 as SEHNR and CDR2 as FQNEAQ (reference sequence). The germline V and J ends were trimmed by 1 base and 0 bases, with 10 bases remaining between them. This CDR3 has 15 residues. CDR3 region: CASSLVGKSSYEQYF. CDR3 nucleotide sequence: TGTGCCAGCAGCTTAGTTGGGAAGAGCTCCTACGAGCAGTACTTC.

The chain uses TRBV7-8 and TRBJ2-4; D may match TRBD1 or TRBD2 (5 bases each). V lost 5 bases, J lost 1 base, and 18 bases lay in between. The length of the CDR3 is 17 residues. The V gene's germline CDR1 is SGHVS and CDR2 FQNEAQ. The CDR3 DNA reads TGTGCCAGCAGCCCCGGGACGAGGTGGTTGGCCAAAAACATTCAGTACTTC. It yields the protein CASSPGTRWLAKNIQYF.

The J gene is TRBJ2-3, the V gene TRBV11-3, with D unclear. The CDR3 loop spans 14 amino acids. Germline loops: CDR1 SGHNT, CDR2 YENEEA. The V end lost 5 bases, the J end lost 1 base, and 10 bases lay between the germline ends. The CDR3 loop is CASSPSDGTDTQYF. Written as DNA, the CDR3 is TGTGCCAGCAGCCCATCCGACGGCACAGATACGCAGTATTTT.

The chain couples TRBV4-1 to TRBJ1-6, with D possibly being TRBD1 (5 bases). The germline V gene encodes CDR1 MGHRA and CDR2 YSYEKL. The CDR3 is made up of 19 amino acids. V was clipped by 0 bases and J by 4 bases, with 19 bases between them. The DNA of the CDR3 is TGCGCCAGCAGCCAAGACCCGGGGGGAGGGCGCAGTTATAATTCACCCCTCCACTTT. Its protein is CASSQDPGGGRSYNSPLHF.

This chain links TRBV28 with TRBJ2-5; 9 bases align to TRBD2. This CDR3 region has 15 residues. Trimming removed 4 bases from V and 5 bases from J; junction bases left unmatched: 8. Germline V gives CDR1 MDHEN, CDR2 SYDVKM. CDR3 amino acids: CASSSLAGWEETQYF. The CDR3 nucleotides are TGTGCCAGCAGTTCCCTAGCGGGATGGGAGGAGACCCAGTACTTC. Combining the CDR3 with reference TRBV28 and TRBJ2-5 gives the whole variable domain DVKVTQSSRYLVKRTGEKVFLECVQDMDHENMFWYRQDPGLGLRLIYFSYDVKMKEKGDIPEGYSVSREKKERFSLILESASTNQTSMYLCASSSLAGWEETQYFGPGTRLLVL.

The chain links TRBV11-2 to TRBJ2-1; D is unresolved. V gave up 1 base and J gave up 6 bases, with 1 base separating them. Germline V gene lookup returns CDR1 SGHAT and CDR2 FQNNGV. The CDR3 length is 11 residues. CDR3 bases: TGTGCCAGCAGCTTAGCCAATGAGCAGTTCTTC. It yields the protein CASSLANEQFF.